These T cell receptor beta chains were read from a single sample in a study of blood T cell repertoires in COVID-19. Assay: immunoSEQ multiplex PCR; the TCRdb copy retains only in-frame clones and omits some. This sample carries a few hundred thousand clones, roughly 75% of them seen once, and the ten largest clones take over 7%. Specimen: peripheral blood. Receptor source: an older woman with acute or convalescent COVID-19. The conserved cysteine and the conserved F or W are not part of the CDR3 here.

>TRBJ1-2|11|TRBV12-3/TRBV12-4
ASTEGGRYGYT
>TRBJ1-1|11|TRBV10-2
ASSTGRGTEAF
>TRBJ2-1|12|TRBV9
ASSVDSGGARQF
>TRBJ2-1|13|TRBV7-2
ASSLVAQRGNEQF
>TRBJ1-2|13|TRBV5-6
ASSIRQGLSYGYT
>TRBJ1-1|16|TRBV19
ASSIYPLDRGRRTEAF
>TRBJ2-7|12|TRBV11-2
ASSLLAGSYEQY
>TRBJ2-7|13|TRBV19
ASNDRNAGAYEQY
>TRBJ2-7|12|TRBV6-1
ASSERQGAWEQY
>TRBJ2-1|9|TRBV20-1
SAREAGKQF
>TRBJ2-5|13|TRBV18
ASSPVLGGQETQY
>TRBJ2-5|14|TRBV28
ASRGGLAGTKETQY
>TRBJ1-6|16|TRBV30
AWSVRQGVSSYNSPLH
>TRBJ1-6|14|TRBV6-1
ASSELGGGLDSPLH
>TRBJ1-5|11|TRBV19
ASSMSSPQPQH
>TRBJ2-3|10|TRBV24-1
ATSEQGYGQY
>TRBJ2-7|10|TRBV7-2
ASSYISYEQY
>TRBJ1-6|12|TRBV25-1
ASRVGQGNSPLH
>TRBJ1-2|12|TRBV6-5
ASTGTGVGYGYT
>TRBJ1-4|13|TRBV27
ASRGGAGRNEKLF
>TRBJ2-2|15|TRBV25-1
ASSEQGQGRRTGELF
>TRBJ2-7|11|TRBV7-9
ASSLASQPEQY
>TRBJ2-1|12|TRBV5-1
ASGLGASYNEQF
>TRBJ2-5|13|TRBV24-1
ATSAKWDRVETQY
>TRBJ1-3|13|TRBV21-1
ASSSHGRRGNTIY
>TRBJ2-1|10|TRBV29-1
SVEGRGYEQF
>TRBJ2-7|14|TRBV24-1
ATRVGTGRGGYEQY
>TRBJ1-6|13|TRBV6-5
ASSYSRQVSTPLH
>TRBJ2-2|14|TRBV11-2
ASSSQGWGHTGELF
>TRBJ2-1|13|TRBV19
ASTMGLAVSNEQF
>TRBJ2-2|13|TRBV5-1
ASSHRDRGAGELF
>TRBJ1-2|13|TRBV30
AWSVGGGANYGYT
>TRBJ2-4|16|TRBV2
ASSVLTGGYGAKNIQY
>TRBJ1-3|12|TRBV9
ASSVGQGGNTIY
>TRBJ1-6|12|TRBV6-6
ASSYGQGNSPLH
>TRBJ2-7|12|TRBV7-2
ASSLLGEEYEQY
>TRBJ2-2|15|TRBV27
ASSPNLAGANTGELF
>TRBJ2-7|12|TRBV13
ASSYNRAAYEQY
>TRBJ1-2|13|TRBV5-4
AFPLARGVNYGYT
>TRBJ2-2|14|TRBV15
ATGSPSGGATGELF
>TRBJ1-6|13|TRBV27
ASRPVGGTESPLH